One sample yielded the 21 T cell receptor beta chains listed below, sequenced in a study of cytomegalovirus exposure and HLA in healthy donors. Primers included in the PCR were 60 Vbeta and 13 Jbeta primers. Clones were read by immunoSEQ multiplex PCR, and TCRdb kept only the in-frame ones, dropping some. The sample consists of fewer than 150,000 clones, roughly 80% of them appearing once. The sequencing sample was made of PBMCs. These receptors were taken from a man aged 50 to 59 in good health and CMV-seronegative.

V gene TRBV7-9 combines with J gene TRBJ2-1, with 10 bases lining up with TRBD2. This CDR3 spans 15 amino acids. V shed 5 bases, J shed 7 bases, and the junction held 8 bases outside the gene matches. Per germline, CDR1 SEHNR and CDR2 FQNEAQ (reference sequence). The CDR3 is CASSPGASGSNEQFF. DNA of the CDR3: TGTGCCAGCAGCCCCGGGGCTAGCGGGAGTAATGAGCAGTTCTTC.

This rearrangement joins TRBV2 to TRBJ2-1; 12 nucleotides agree with TRBD2. The V gene end was trimmed by 4 bases and the J gene end by 7 bases; junction bases not matched to a gene: 5. This CDR3 contains 15 residues. Germline V gene sequence: CDR1 SNHLY, CDR2 FYNNEI. In DNA, the CDR3 is TGTGCCAGCAGTGCCCTAGCGGGAGGGCTTAATGAGCAGTTCTTC. Encoded protein: CASSALAGGLNEQFF.

This chain connects TRBV15 to TRBJ2-6, with TRBD1 as a possible D gene (6 bases). The V end lost 2 bases, the J end lost 0 bases, and 17 bases lay between the germline ends. CDR3 length: 19 residues. The germline V gene has CDR1 LNHNV and CDR2 YYDKDF (reference sequence). The CDR3 nucleotides are TGTGCCACCAGCAGACCTGGGGGCTTTCCCAGCTCTGGGGCCAACGTCCTGACTTTC. This codes for CATSRPGGFPSSGANVLTF.

The rearrangement joins TRBV6-4 to TRBJ1-2; tentative D call: TRBD1 (5 bases). Looked up from germline, CDR1 is MRHNA and CDR2 is SNTAGT. The CDR3 sequence is 15 residues long. The V and J ends lost 6 bases and 2 bases respectively, with 16 bases between them. The DNA of the CDR3 is TGTGCCAGCAGGGGGCCTGGGAATAAGAACTATGGCTACACCTTC. Protein product: CASRGPGNKNYGYTF.

The V and J genes are TRBV4-1 and TRBJ2-1, with a tentative D call TRBD2 (7 bases). Looked up from germline, CDR1 is MGHRA and CDR2 is YSYEKL. The CDR3 totals 15 residues. V was cut by 2 bases and J by 1 base, with 9 bases left in between. The chain's CDR3 is CASSQSGTSYNEQFF. The CDR3 DNA reads TGCGCCAGCAGCCAAAGCGGGACATCCTACAATGAGCAGTTCTTC.

This clone was observed a handful of times. The V and J genes are TRBV7-9 and TRBJ2-1, with unresolved D. V lost 5 bases, J lost 1 base, and 15 bases lay in between. Germline CDR1 and CDR2: SEHNR and FQNEAQ (reference sequence). The CDR3 runs to 16 residues. CDR3 protein: CASSGLLPESYNEQFF. CDR3 in DNA: TGTGCCAGCAGCGGCCTTCTGCCGGAGTCCTACAATGAGCAGTTCTTC.

This clone was seen a handful of times. This chain joins TRBV4-3 and TRBJ2-6; D gene ambiguous. This CDR3 has 15 amino acids. Deletions cut 2 bases from V and 0 bases from J, with 5 bases between. Germline V gene sequence: CDR1 LGHNA, CDR2 YSLEER. The CDR3 sequence is CASSQFGSGANVLTF. The CDR3 nucleotides read TGCGCCAGCAGCCAATTCGGCTCTGGGGCCAACGTCCTGACTTTC.

The chain carries TRBV5-1 and TRBJ2-7; D might be TRBD2 (5 bases). The CDR3 runs to 14 residues. Trimming shortened V by 4 bases and J by 4 bases, and 15 bases separated the two germline ends. Germline V CDR1 and CDR2: SGHRS, YFSETQ. The CDR3, as DNA: TGCGCCAGCAGCCCGGGTCCGCGCGGGTACGAGCAGTACTTC. Protein: CASSPGPRGYEQYF.

The table lists this clone with a few counts. The chain uses TRBV10-3 and TRBJ2-6; D gene uncertain. Germline assignment: CDR1 ENHRY and CDR2 SYGVKD. With 4 bases removed from V and 0 bases from J, the gap between germline ends came to 7 bases. The CDR3 spans 15 residues. CDR3 bases: TGTGCCATCAGTGCCGGTTTCTCTGGGGCCAACGTCCTGACTTTC. As protein: CAISAGFSGANVLTF.

This clone showed up just a few times. The chain has TRBV7-2 and TRBJ2-7; 7 nucleotides line up with TRBD1. CDR1 and CDR2 (germline): SGHTA, FQGNSA. Unmatched junction bases numbered 9, after V lost 5 bases and J lost 2 bases. The CDR3 runs 15 residues. CDR3 sequence: CASSETGVYAYEQYF. The CDR3 bases are TGTGCCAGCAGCGAAACAGGGGTCTACGCCTACGAGCAGTACTTC.

This clone was seen only a few times. This CDR3 is also generated by other DNA sequences in the sample. The chain couples TRBV5-1 to TRBJ2-5; 10 nucleotides agree with TRBD2. CDR3 length: 14 residues. In germline, CDR1 is SGHRS, CDR2 YFSETQ. V shed 5 bases, J shed 4 bases, and the junction held 5 bases outside the gene matches. Here the CDR3 reads CASSSAGGRETQYF. The DNA for the CDR3 is TGCGCCAGCAGTTCAGCGGGAGGGCGAGAGACCCAGTACTTC.

V and J are TRBV29-1 and TRBJ2-1; TRBD2 aligns across 9 bases. Germline V gives CDR1 SQVTM, CDR2 ANQGSEA. The CDR3 runs to 18 residues. Losses at the gene ends were 2 bases for V and 0 bases for J; bases not matched to a gene: 11. CDR3 DNA: TGCAGCGTTGAACCGTCGGCGGGAGGGCCAAGCTCCTACAATGAGCAGTTCTTC. The encoded protein is CSVEPSAGGPSSYNEQFF.

There are a few counts of this clone. The chain couples TRBV9 to TRBJ2-7, with D possibly matching TRBD1 (6 bases). This CDR3 spans 12 amino acids. In germline, CDR1 is SGDLS, CDR2 YYNGEE. Trimming pared 0 bases from V and 7 bases from J, leaving 8 bases between. This CDR3 is CASSVDRVEQYF. Here the CDR3 DNA reads TGTGCCAGCAGCGTAGACAGGGTAGAGCAGTACTTC.

Here the CDR3 reads CASSIDRGSSNYGYTF. The CDR3 coding sequence is TGTGCCAGCTCTATAGACAGGGGGTCGTCTAACTATGGCTACACCTTC. The rearrangement joins TRBV18 to TRBJ1-2; 9 nucleotides line up with TRBD1. Germline lookup yields CDR1 KGHSH and CDR2 LQKENI. CDR3 length: 16 amino acids. The J segment lost 0 bases and the V segment lost 6 bases, leaving 8 bases of the junction unmatched.

The rearrangement uses TRBV28 and TRBJ2-3; 14 bases are shared with TRBD2. Germline CDR1 MDHEN, CDR2 SYDVKM. Losses at the gene ends were 5 bases for V and 5 bases for J; bases not matched to a gene: 6. This CDR3 is 16 amino acids long. The CDR3: CASSPGLAGGKDTQYF. CDR3 bases: TGTGCCAGCAGTCCAGGACTAGCGGGAGGTAAAGATACGCAGTATTTT.

This clone was counted only a few times. The chain links TRBV6-5 to TRBJ2-7; D may be TRBD2 (6 bases). The CDR3 spans 15 residues. The V end was cut by 0 bases, the J end by 2 bases, with 11 bases between. Germline V gives CDR1 MNHEY, CDR2 SVGAGI. CDR3 protein: CASSYSGRRAYEQYF. The CDR3 DNA sequence: TGTGCCAGCAGTTACTCGGGAAGGAGGGCCTACGAGCAGTACTTC.

The chain combines TRBV19 with TRBJ2-3, with 9 nucleotides matching TRBD2. With 4 bases clipped from V and 4 bases from J, the junction kept 6 bases outside the gene matches. Germline CDR1 is LNHDA and CDR2 is SQIVND (reference sequence). The CDR3 totals 15 residues. The CDR3 region is CASSTVAGVSDTQYF. The CDR3 region has the DNA TGTGCCAGTAGTACCGTAGCGGGAGTGTCAGATACGCAGTATTTT. The variable domain in full, completed from reference TRBV19 and TRBJ2-3, reads DGGITQSPKYLFRKEGQNVTLSCEQNLNHDAMYWYRQDPGQGLRLIYYSQIVNDFQKGDIAEGYSVSREKKESFPLTVTSAQKNPTAFYLCASSTVAGVSDTQYFGPGTRLTVL.

This clone was counted a single time. V usage is TRBV7-9 and J usage is TRBJ2-5, with TRBD1 matching over 9 bases. Germline CDR1 reads SEHNR; CDR2 reads FQNEAQ (reference sequence). This CDR3 is built from 15 residues. The V and J ends lost 0 bases and 9 bases, in that order; junction bases with no gene match: 8. CDR3: CASSLAGGDRVSQYF. In DNA, the CDR3 is TGTGCCAGCAGCTTAGCAGGAGGGGACAGGGTGTCCCAGTACTTC.

V and J are TRBV27 and TRBJ2-2; 13 nucleotides line up with TRBD2. J gave up 0 bases and V 5 bases, and 12 bases lay outside the gene matches. The germline gives CDR1 MNHEY, CDR2 SMNVEV (reference sequence). There are 20 residues in the CDR3. The CDR3 sequence is CASSPSNPGLAGTNTGELFF. The CDR3, as DNA: TGTGCCAGCAGTCCGAGTAATCCGGGACTAGCGGGGACGAACACCGGGGAGCTGTTTTTT.

This clone has only one observation. V gene TRBV29-1 combines with J gene TRBJ2-1; 8 bases agree with TRBD2. The germline V gene has CDR1 SQVTM and CDR2 ANQGSEA. The CDR3 sequence is 12 residues long. J was trimmed by 9 bases and V by 7 bases; bases with no gene match: 8. CDR3 loop: CSGIGLAAEQFF. The CDR3 coding sequence is TGCAGCGGAATAGGACTAGCCGCTGAGCAGTTCTTC.

J is TRBJ2-7 and V is TRBV5-4, with D perhaps matching TRBD2 (5 bases). Germline assignment: CDR1 SGHNT and CDR2 YYREEE (reference sequence). With 3 bases removed from V and 9 bases from J, the gap between germline ends came to 25 bases. This CDR3 contains 16 residues. CDR3 DNA: TGTGCCAGCAGCTACCCCGGGGAAGGAACAAATCGGGGGCAGTACTTC. This sequence encodes CASSYPGEGTNRGQYF.